The entry that follows covers one TCR beta chain sequence. This sample was included in a study of technical replicates of blood from a few donors. Only in-frame clones appear in the TCRdb table, and some are missing; sequencing was by immunoSEQ multiplex PCR. The data contain 74,000 or so clones, 90% to 95% of them singletons. CDR3 length: 14 amino acids. V shed 4 bases, J shed 0 bases, and the junction held 4 bases outside the gene matches. Germline V gives CDR1 SGDLS, CDR2 YYNGEE. Sequenced: T cells isolated from PBMCs. The chain employs TRBV9 and TRBJ2-7, with 7 bases that match TRBD1. This clonotype was obtained from a human donor in good health. The CDR3 spells CASSPNRGSYEQYF. Written as DNA, the CDR3 is TGTGCCAGCAGCCCCAACAGGGGCTCCTACGAGCAGTACTTC.